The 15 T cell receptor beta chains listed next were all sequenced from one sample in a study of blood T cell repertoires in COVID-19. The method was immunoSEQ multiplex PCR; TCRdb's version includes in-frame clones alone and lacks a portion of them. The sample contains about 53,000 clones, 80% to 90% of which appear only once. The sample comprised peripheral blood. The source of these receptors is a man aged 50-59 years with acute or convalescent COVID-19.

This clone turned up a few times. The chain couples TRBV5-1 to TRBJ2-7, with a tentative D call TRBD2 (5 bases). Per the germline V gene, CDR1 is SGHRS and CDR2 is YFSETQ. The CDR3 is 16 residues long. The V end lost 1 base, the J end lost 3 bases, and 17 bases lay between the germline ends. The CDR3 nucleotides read TGCGCCAGCAGCTTGACACATGAACTAGGGCGCTACGAGCAGTACTTC. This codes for CASSLTHELGRYEQYF.

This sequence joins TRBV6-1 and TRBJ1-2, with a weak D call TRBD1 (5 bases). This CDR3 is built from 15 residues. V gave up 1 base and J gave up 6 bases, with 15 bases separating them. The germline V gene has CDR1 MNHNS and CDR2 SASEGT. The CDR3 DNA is TGTGCCAGCAGTGAAGTAGGGCAGCACAGGAATGGCTACACCTTC. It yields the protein CASSEVGQHRNGYTF.

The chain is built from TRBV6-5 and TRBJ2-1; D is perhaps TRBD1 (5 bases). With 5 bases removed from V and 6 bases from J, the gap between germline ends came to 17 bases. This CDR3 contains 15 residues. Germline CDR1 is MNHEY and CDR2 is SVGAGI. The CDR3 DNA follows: TGTGCCAGCAGTAAGGGGCAAAACCCTAGCAATGAGCAGTTCTTC. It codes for CASSKGQNPSNEQFF.

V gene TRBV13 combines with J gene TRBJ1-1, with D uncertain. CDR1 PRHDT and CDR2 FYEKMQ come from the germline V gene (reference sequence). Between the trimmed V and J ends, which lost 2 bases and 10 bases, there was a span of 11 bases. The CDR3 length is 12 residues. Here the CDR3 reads CASSLSGSLAFF. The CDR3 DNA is TGTGCCAGCAGCTTATCTGGCTCCTTAGCTTTCTTT.

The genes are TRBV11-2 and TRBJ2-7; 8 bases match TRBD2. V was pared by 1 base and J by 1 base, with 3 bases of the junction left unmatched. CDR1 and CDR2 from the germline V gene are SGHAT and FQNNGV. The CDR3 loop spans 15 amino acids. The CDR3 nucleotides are TGTGCCAGCAGCTTAGCGGGCGGGGGGTCCTACGAGCAGTACTTC. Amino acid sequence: CASSLAGGGSYEQYF.

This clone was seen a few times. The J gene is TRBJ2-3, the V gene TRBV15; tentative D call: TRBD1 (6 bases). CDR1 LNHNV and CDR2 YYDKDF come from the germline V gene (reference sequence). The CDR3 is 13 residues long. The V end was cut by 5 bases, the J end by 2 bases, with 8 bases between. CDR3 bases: TGTGCCACCAGCGCAGGGGCCACAGATACGCAGTATTTT. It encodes CATSAGATDTQYF.

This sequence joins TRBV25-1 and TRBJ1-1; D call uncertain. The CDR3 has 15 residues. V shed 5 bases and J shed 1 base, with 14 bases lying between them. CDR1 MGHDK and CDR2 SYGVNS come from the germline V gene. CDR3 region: CASSRLSGQNTEAFF. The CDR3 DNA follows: TGTGCCAGCAGTAGGTTGTCAGGCCAGAACACTGAAGCTTTCTTT. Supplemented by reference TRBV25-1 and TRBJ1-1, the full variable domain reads EADIYQTPRYLVIGTGKKITLECSQTMGHDKMYWYQQDPGMELHLIHYSYGVNSTEKGDLSSESTVSRIRTEHFPLTLESARPSHTSQYLCASSRLSGQNTEAFFGQGTRLTVV.

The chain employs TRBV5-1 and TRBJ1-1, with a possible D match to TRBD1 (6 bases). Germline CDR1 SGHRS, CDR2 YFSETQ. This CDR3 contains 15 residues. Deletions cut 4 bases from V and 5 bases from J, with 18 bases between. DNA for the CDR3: TGCGCCAGCAGCCTTACAGGGACCACCGGGACTGAAGCTTTCTTT. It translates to CASSLTGTTGTEAFF.

CDR3 protein: CASSLPGYQPQHF. The CDR3 nucleotides read TGTGCCAGCAGCTTACCAGGGTATCAGCCCCAGCATTTT. The chain recombines TRBV28 with TRBJ1-5; maybe TRBD1 (5 bases). V was trimmed by 6 bases and J by 5 bases, leaving 11 bases between them. The CDR3 consists of 13 residues. The germline gives CDR1 MDHEN, CDR2 SYDVKM.

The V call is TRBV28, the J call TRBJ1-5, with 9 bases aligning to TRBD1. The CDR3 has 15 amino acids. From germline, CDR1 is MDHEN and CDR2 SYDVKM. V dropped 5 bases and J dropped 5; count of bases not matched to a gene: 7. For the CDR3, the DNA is TGTGCCAGCAGTCCCGACAGGGGGTGGGATCAGCCCCAGCATTTT. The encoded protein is CASSPDRGWDQPQHF.

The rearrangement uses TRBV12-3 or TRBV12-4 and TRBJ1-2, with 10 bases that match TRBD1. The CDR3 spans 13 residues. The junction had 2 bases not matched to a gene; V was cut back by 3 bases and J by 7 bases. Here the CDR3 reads CASSLGQGFGYTF. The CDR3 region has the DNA TGTGCCAGCAGTTTGGGACAGGGGTTTGGCTACACCTTC.

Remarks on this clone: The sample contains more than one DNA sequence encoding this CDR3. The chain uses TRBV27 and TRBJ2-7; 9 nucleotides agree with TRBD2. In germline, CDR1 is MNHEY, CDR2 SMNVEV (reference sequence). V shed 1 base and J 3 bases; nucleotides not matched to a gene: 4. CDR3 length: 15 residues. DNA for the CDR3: TGTGCCAGCAGTTTATTATTAGCGGGAGTCTACGAGCAGTACTTC. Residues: CASSLLLAGVYEQYF.

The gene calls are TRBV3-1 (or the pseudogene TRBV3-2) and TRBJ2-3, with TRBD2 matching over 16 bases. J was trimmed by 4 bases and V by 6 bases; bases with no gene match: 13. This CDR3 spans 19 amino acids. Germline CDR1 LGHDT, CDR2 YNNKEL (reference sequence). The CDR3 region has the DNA TGTGCCAGCAGTTCCGGGACTAGCGGGGGGGCCCCGGGGGCAGATACGCAGTATTTT. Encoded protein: CASSSGTSGGAPGADTQYF.

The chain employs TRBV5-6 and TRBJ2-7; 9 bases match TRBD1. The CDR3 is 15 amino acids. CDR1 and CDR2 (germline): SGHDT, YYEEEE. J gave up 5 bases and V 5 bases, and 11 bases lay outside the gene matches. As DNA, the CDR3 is TGTGCCAGCAGACCGTCTCGGGACAGGGCAGACGAGCAGTACTTC. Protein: CASRPSRDRADEQYF.

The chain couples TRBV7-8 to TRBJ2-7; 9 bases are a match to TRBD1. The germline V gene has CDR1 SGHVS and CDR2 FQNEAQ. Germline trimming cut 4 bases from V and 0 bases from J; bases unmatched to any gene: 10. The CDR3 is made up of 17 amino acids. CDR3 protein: CASSSNRGLTSSYEQYF. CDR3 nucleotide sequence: TGTGCCAGCAGCTCGAACAGGGGGCTGACTAGCTCCTACGAGCAGTACTTC.